The 20 T cell receptor beta chains listed next were all sequenced from one sample in a study of technical replicates of blood from a few donors. Assay: immunoSEQ multiplex PCR; the TCRdb copy retains only in-frame clones and omits some. This table holds approximately 70,000 clones, 95% to 97% found once. What was sequenced was T cells isolated from PBMCs. The source is a human donor in good health.

The chain joins TRBV6-6 to TRBJ2-7, with 7 bases aligning to TRBD2. V dropped 4 bases and J dropped 1; count of bases not matched to a gene: 1. The CDR3 length is 13 residues. Germline-derived CDR1 and CDR2 are MNHNY and SVGAGI (reference sequence). CDR3 loop: CASSSGGSYEQYF. For the CDR3, the DNA is TGTGCCAGCAGTTCGGGGGGATCCTACGAGCAGTACTTC.

The V gene is TRBV2, the J gene TRBJ2-7, with D perhaps TRBD1 (6 bases). This CDR3 is built from 14 residues. Germline V gives CDR1 SNHLY, CDR2 FYNNEI. Trimming pared 9 bases from V and 4 bases from J, leaving 19 bases between. The CDR3: CASIGRGARYEQYF. In DNA, the CDR3 is TGTGCCAGTATAGGCAGGGGTGCGCGATACGAGCAGTACTTC.

The CDR3 loop is CASSLGVSFEAFF. As DNA, the CDR3 is TGTGCCAGCAGCTTAGGAGTTAGCTTTGAAGCTTTCTTT. This chain connects TRBV7-9 to TRBJ1-1; D not certain. Trimming cost V 1 base and J 7 bases, with 10 bases left between them. This CDR3 has 13 residues. Germline V lookup: CDR1 SEHNR, CDR2 FQNEAQ (reference sequence).

The chain links TRBV29-1 to TRBJ2-5, with TRBD1 as a possible D gene (5 bases). This CDR3 contains 13 residues. Germline CDR1 reads SQVTM; CDR2 reads ANQGSEA. V was shortened by 2 bases and J by 0 bases, with 7 bases between the two germline ends. CDR3 in amino acids: CSVEQGYQETQYF. DNA for the CDR3: TGCAGCGTTGAACAGGGTTACCAAGAGACCCAGTACTTC.

The chain has TRBV5-6 and TRBJ2-7, with TRBD2 matching 8 bases. The CDR3 loop spans 15 amino acids. V was clipped by 4 bases and J by 1 base; unmatched bases: 7. In germline, CDR1 is SGHDT, CDR2 YYEEEE. The CDR3 bases are TGTGCCAGCAGCACCTATAGCGGGATGTCCTACGAGCAGTACTTC. It codes for CASSTYSGMSYEQYF.

The chain is built from TRBV7-2 and TRBJ2-6; 9 bases map to TRBD1. V trimming: 3 bases; J trimming: 0 bases; junction bases outside the gene matches: 0. CDR1 SGHTA and CDR2 FQGNSA come from the germline V gene. This CDR3 comprises 16 residues. The CDR3 bases are TGTGCCAGCAGCTTGACAGGGGGCTCTGGGGCCAACGTCCTGACTTTC. It is translated as CASSLTGGSGANVLTF.

V gene TRBV7-6 combines with J gene TRBJ2-3; no clear D. Trimming shortened V by 5 bases and J by 3 bases, and 9 bases separated the two germline ends. Germline V lookup: CDR1 SGHVS, CDR2 FNYEAQ. The length of the CDR3 is 13 residues. The CDR3 sequence: CASSLTWTDTQYF. CDR3 coding DNA: TGTGCCAGCAGCCTGACTTGGACAGATACGCAGTATTTT.

The chain recombines TRBV6-1 with TRBJ1-1; D may be TRBD1 (6 bases). V was trimmed by 4 bases and J by 7 bases, leaving 10 bases between them. The CDR3 is made up of 12 amino acids. Germline V lookup: CDR1 MNHNS, CDR2 SASEGT. In DNA, the CDR3 is TGTGCCAGCAGTGTTGGGGGCATTGAAGCTTTCTTT. It translates to CASSVGGIEAFF.

This chain uses TRBV7-2 with TRBJ2-1, with D perhaps matching TRBD2 (6 bases). The V gene lost 5 bases and the J gene lost 9 bases, with 17 bases spanning the gap. The CDR3 consists of 14 residues. CDR1 SGHTA and CDR2 FQGNSA come from the germline V gene. The CDR3 spells CASSVGRTTGEQFF. DNA of the CDR3: TGTGCCAGCAGCGTGGGACGGACTACGGGTGAGCAGTTCTTC.

This chain uses TRBV10-2 with TRBJ2-7; 10 bases are a match to TRBD1. The V gene end was trimmed by 10 bases and the J gene end by 7 bases; junction bases not matched to a gene: 10. The length of the CDR3 is 13 residues. The germline CDR1 and CDR2 sequences are WSHSY and SAAADI. The CDR3 sequence: CATHGTGDREQYF. CDR3 DNA: TGCGCCACCCACGGGACAGGGGATAGGGAGCAGTACTTC.

This chain links TRBV30 with TRBJ2-7, with no clear D. CDR1 GTSNPN and CDR2 SVGIG come from the germline V gene (reference sequence). The CDR3 runs 14 residues. V lost 3 bases and J lost 0, with 12 bases in between. The CDR3 DNA reads as TGTGCCTGGAGGAGTCGCGACACCTCCTACGAGCAGTACTTC. Amino acids: CAWRSRDTSYEQYF.

This clone has just one count. The V gene is TRBV30, the J gene TRBJ1-1; a weak D match, TRBD1 (6 bases). The ends were cut back, 2 bases at V and 4 bases at J, with 8 bases in the middle. Germline CDR1 is GTSNPN and CDR2 is SVGIG (reference sequence). This CDR3 has 12 residues. The CDR3 DNA sequence: TGTGCCTGGAGTAAAGGGGGCACTGAAGCTTTCTTT. It translates to CAWSKGGTEAFF.

This clone has a single count. This chain joins TRBV12-5 and TRBJ2-2; TRBD1 aligns across 7 bases. The junction had 10 bases not matched to a gene; V was cut back by 4 bases and J by 8 bases. The CDR3 runs to 15 residues. The germline gives CDR1 LGHNT, CDR2 FRNRAP. CDR3 sequence: CASGSTTGKEGELFF. In nucleotides, the CDR3 is TGTGCTAGTGGTTCCACGACAGGGAAGGAGGGGGAGCTGTTTTTT.

The rearrangement uses TRBV6-5 and TRBJ2-5; tentative D call: TRBD1 (5 bases). Trimming took 6 bases from V and 5 from J, leaving 16 bases between them. Looked up from germline, CDR1 is MNHEY and CDR2 is SVGAGI. This CDR3 is built from 14 residues. Written as DNA, the CDR3 is TGTGCCAGCAGGGCTGTTGGGTGGGGCGAGACCCAGTACTTC. It encodes CASRAVGWGETQYF.

The chain recombines TRBV5-4 with TRBJ1-4; D perhaps matches TRBD1 (6 bases). The germline gives CDR1 SGHNT, CDR2 YYREEE (reference sequence). There are 15 residues in the CDR3. V lost 4 bases and J 7 bases, leaving 17 bases between the germline ends. The DNA for the CDR3 is TGTGCCAGCAGCGCCCTTGGGGGGGCAGGTGAAAAACTGTTTTTT. Amino acid sequence: CASSALGGAGEKLFF.

The V gene is TRBV7-3, the J gene TRBJ2-1; TRBD2 is a possible D gene (6 bases). V was pared by 5 bases and J by 10 bases, with 12 bases between. CDR3 length equals 12 residues. Germline V gene data show CDR1 as SGHTA and CDR2 as FQGTGA. CDR3 protein: CASSPRLGEQFF. The CDR3 DNA reads as TGTGCCAGCAGCCCGAGACTAGGCGAGCAGTTCTTC.

This chain links TRBV7-2 with TRBJ2-1, with 11 bases identical to TRBD2. After removal of 5 bases from V and 7 bases from J, the junction contained 10 bases not matched to a gene. CDR3 size: 16 residues. Germline-derived CDR1 and CDR2 are SGHTA and FQGNSA. Written as DNA, the CDR3 is TGTGCCAGCAGCCTAATAGCGGGAGGGGGAAAAAATGAGCAGTTCTTC. It translates to CASSLIAGGGKNEQFF.

A single count supports this clone. The chain has TRBV7-8 and TRBJ2-7, with 11 bases identical to TRBD2. Germline loops: CDR1 SGHVS, CDR2 FQNEAQ. V was clipped by 5 bases and J by 5 bases; unmatched bases: 8. The length of the CDR3 is 15 residues. The CDR3 reads CASSLGRLAGNEQYF. The CDR3 DNA sequence: TGTGCCAGCAGCCTCGGTCGACTAGCGGGAAACGAGCAGTACTTC.

The chain links TRBV4-2 to TRBJ1-1, with D possibly matching TRBD1 (6 bases). CDR3 length: 15 amino acids. Deletions cut 1 base from V and 4 bases from J, with 13 bases between. Germline V CDR1 and CDR2: LGHNA, YNFKEQ. CDR3 loop: CASSQGGGDGTEAFF. CDR3 coding DNA: TGTGCCAGCAGCCAAGGAGGGGGGGATGGCACTGAAGCTTTCTTT.

This chain joins TRBV5-1 and TRBJ2-7, with 11 bases fitting TRBD2. Unmatched junction bases numbered 13, after V lost 4 bases and J lost 7 bases. The CDR3 covers 16 residues. CDR1 is SGHRS, CDR2 YFSETQ, per germline. CDR3 bases: TGCGCCAGCAGCCCCCTTATACTAGCGGGAGTGAGGGAGCAGTACTTC. It encodes CASSPLILAGVREQYF.